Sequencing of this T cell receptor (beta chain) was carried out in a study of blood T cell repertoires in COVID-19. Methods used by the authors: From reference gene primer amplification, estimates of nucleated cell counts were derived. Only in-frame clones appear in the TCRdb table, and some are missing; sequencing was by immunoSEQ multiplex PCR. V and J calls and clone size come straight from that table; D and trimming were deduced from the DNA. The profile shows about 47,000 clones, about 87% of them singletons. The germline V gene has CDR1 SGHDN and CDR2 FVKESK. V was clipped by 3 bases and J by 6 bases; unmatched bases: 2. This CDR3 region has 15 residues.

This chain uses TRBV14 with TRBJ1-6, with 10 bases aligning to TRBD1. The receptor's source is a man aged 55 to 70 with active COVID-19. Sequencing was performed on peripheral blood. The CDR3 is CASSHRTGGNSPLHF. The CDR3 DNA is TGTGCCAGCAGCCACCGGACAGGGGGTAATTCACCCCTCCACTTT.